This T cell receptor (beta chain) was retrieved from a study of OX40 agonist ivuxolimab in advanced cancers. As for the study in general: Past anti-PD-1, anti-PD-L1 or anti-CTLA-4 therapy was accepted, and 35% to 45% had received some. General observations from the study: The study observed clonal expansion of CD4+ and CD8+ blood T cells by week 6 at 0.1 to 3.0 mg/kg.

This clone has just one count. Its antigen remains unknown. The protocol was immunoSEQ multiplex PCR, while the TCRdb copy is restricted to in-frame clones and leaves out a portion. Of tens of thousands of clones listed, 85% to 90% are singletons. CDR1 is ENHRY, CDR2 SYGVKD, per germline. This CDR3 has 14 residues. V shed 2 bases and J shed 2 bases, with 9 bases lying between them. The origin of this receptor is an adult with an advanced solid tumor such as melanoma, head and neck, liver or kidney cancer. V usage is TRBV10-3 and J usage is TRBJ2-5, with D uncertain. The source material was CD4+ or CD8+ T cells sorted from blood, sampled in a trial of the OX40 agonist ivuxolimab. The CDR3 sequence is CAISENGSQETQYF. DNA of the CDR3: TGTGCCATCAGTGAGAATGGTTCACAAGAGACCCAGTACTTC.